The following is a T cell receptor (beta chain) sequence with its context. Its antigen is unidentified. The sample originates from a study of cytomegalovirus exposure and HLA in healthy donors. Findings of the study overall: High sensitivity and specificity were reportedly achieved when the classifier diagnosed cytomegalovirus status.

Germline CDR1 and CDR2: LGHNA and YNFKEQ. The CDR3 totals 12 residues. Unmatched junction bases numbered 5, after V lost 4 bases and J lost 9 bases. Primers: 60 Vbeta forward and 13 Jbeta reverse. Produced via immunoSEQ multiplex PCR; TCRdb's table is partial and in-frame only. The sample holds around 100,000 clones, around 83% seen once. The chain joins TRBV4-2 to TRBJ1-2; 7 bases are shared with TRBD1. Specimen: PBMCs. This receptor was obtained from a young man in good health and CMV-seropositive. This CDR3 reads CASSLRQGRYTF. In DNA form, the CDR3 reads TGTGCCAGCAGCCTCCGACAGGGCCGCTACACCTTC.